This record looks at one TCR beta chain sequence and its context. Its antigen is unidentified. The data are from a study of regulatory T cells in long-lasting Graves disease. Stated time point: persistent/refractory GD, antithyroid drugs over 5 years with positive TRAb. The authors made the TCR library using RNA they extracted from PBMCs. Criteria from the American Thyroid Association guidelines were applied to diagnose Graves' disease. In this cohort, patients came from an endocrinology department located in Xi'an, China. Arm-PCR of CDR3 regions and iRepertoire HTBI primers were used to build TCR beta libraries. TCRdb analysed the multiplex PCR reads with MiXCR anew, one entry per CDR3 protein. The data contain fewer than 450,000 distinct CDR3 sequences, roughly a quarter of them singletons. Overall study results and limits: Fewer public clonotypes were shared by new patients (966) than by persistent patients (about 2,800). TRBV28, TRBJ1-2 and TRBJ2-5 were favored in persistent disease.

The germline CDR1 and CDR2 sequences are SGHRS and YFSETQ. V gave up 1 base and J gave up 4 bases, with 8 bases separating them. The length of the CDR3 is 13 residues. The sequence was collected from a female donor with Graves disease. The chain is built from TRBV5-1 and TRBJ1-1; D gene unclear. Sequencing was performed on peripheral blood mononuclear cells (PBMCs), taken when the disease was refractory, from a patient treated with antithyroid drugs. The DNA for the CDR3 is TGCGCCAGCAGCTTGTTGCAAGCCACTGAAGCTTTCTTT. This translates into CASSLLQATEAFF.